This entry features one T cell receptor (beta chain) sequence. Antigen: not known. This sample stems from a study of cytomegalovirus exposure and HLA in healthy donors. Study-wide results and limits: TCR beta V segments were, for the most part, productive about 87% or about 30% of the time in an earlier analysis.

13 Jbeta primers and 60 Vbeta primers were used for the PCR. Here immunoSEQ multiplex PCR was the method, and the copy in TCRdb shows in-frame clones only, minus some. The sample consists of 95,000 to 150,000 clones, around two thirds of them appearing once. CDR1 and CDR2 (germline): SGHDT, YYEEEE. V was cut by 2 bases and J by 2 bases, with 16 bases left in between. The CDR3 length is 16 residues. This sequence was found in a woman in her thirties or forties in good health and CMV-seropositive. The sequencing input was PBMCs. V and J are TRBV5-6 and TRBJ1-1; no reliable D call. The CDR3 coding sequence is TGTGCCAGCAGCTTTGGGAAAGGGCGGGTAAACACTGAAGCTTTCTTT. Amino acids: CASSFGKGRVNTEAFF.